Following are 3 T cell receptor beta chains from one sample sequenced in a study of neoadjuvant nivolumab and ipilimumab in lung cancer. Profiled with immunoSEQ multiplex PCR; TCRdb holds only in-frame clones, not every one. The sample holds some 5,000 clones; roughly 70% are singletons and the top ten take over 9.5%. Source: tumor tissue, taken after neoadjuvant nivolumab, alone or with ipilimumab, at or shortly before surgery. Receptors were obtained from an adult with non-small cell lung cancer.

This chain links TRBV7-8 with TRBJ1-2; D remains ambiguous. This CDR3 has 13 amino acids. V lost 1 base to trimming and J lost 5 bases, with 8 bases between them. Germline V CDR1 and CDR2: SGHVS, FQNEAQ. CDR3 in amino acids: CASSLDGGYGYTF. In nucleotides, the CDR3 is TGTGCCAGCAGCTTAGATGGAGGGTATGGCTACACCTTC.

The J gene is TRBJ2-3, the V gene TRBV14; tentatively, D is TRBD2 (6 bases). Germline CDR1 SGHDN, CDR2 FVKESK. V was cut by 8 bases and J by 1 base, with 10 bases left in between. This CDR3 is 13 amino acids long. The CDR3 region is CASGVAGTDTQYF. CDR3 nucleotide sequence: TGTGCCAGCGGGGTAGCGGGCACAGATACGCAGTATTTT.

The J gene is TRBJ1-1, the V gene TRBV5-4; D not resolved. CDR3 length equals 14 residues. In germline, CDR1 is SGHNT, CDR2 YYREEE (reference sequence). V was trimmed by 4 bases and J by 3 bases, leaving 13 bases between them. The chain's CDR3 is CASSVDQEYTEAFF. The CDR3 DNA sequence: TGTGCCAGCAGCGTTGACCAGGAGTACACTGAAGCTTTCTTT.